These T cell receptor beta chains were read from a single sample in a study of molecular identifiers for immune sequencing clone quantification. TCRdb re-called the PCR reads with MiXCR, one entry per CDR3 protein. The sample includes some 70,000 distinct CDR3 sequences, about a sixth of them seen just once. The material sequenced was naive CD8+ T cells from blood, with Jurkat cell RNA spiked in. Receptors were obtained from a human donor in good health. Some libraries in this study had Jurkat cell RNA spiked in. CDR3s include the opening cysteine and the closing phenylalanine or tryptophan. The D gene is left open where the match is weak. Clone size, where shown, is once, few, many, or a class for clones that have expanded.

>-|TRBJ2-1|13|TRBV6-2/TRBV6-3|-
CASSLGRRGEQFF
TGTGCCAGCAGTCTCGGCCGAAGGGGTGAGCAGTTCTTC
>TRBD2|TRBJ2-7|17|TRBV7-8|many
CASSSTSGRLGSYEQYF
TGTGCCAGCAGCTCGACTAGCGGGAGGTTGGGTTCCTACGAGCAGTACTTC
>-|TRBJ2-3|14|TRBV6-6|many
CASTLYASTDTQYF
TGTGCCAGCACCCTCTACGCTAGCACAGATACGCAGTATTTT
>TRBD1|TRBJ2-7|18|TRBV27|-
CASRLRPPGQGFSYEQYF
TGTGCCAGCAGACTACGGCCCCCGGGACAGGGGTTTTCCTACGAGCAGTACTTC
>-|TRBJ2-3|16|TRBV29-1|many
CSVGSGQAASTDTQYF
TGCAGCGTTGGGTCGGGGCAGGCGGCTAGCACAGATACGCAGTATTTT
>-|TRBJ1-2|15|TRBV12-3/TRBV12-4|-
CASSLGWTPPHGYTF
TGTGCCAGCAGTTTAGGTTGGACACCTCCCCATGGCTACACCTTC
>-|TRBJ2-7|16|TRBV27|few
CASSLISPTGYYEQYF
TGTGCCAGCAGTTTAATTTCCCCGACTGGTTACTACGAGCAGTACTTC
>-|TRBJ1-5|14|TRBV20-1|many
CSARDTSGGQPQHF
TGCAGTGCTAGAGATACCTCTGGCGGTCAGCCCCAGCATTTT
>-|TRBJ2-7|15|TRBV28|many
CASSSRQDYTYEQYF
TGTGCCAGCAGTTCTCGACAGGACTACACCTACGAGCAGTACTTC
>-|TRBJ1-2|14|TRBV3-1|many
CASSWAGPNYGYTF
TGTGCCAGCAGTTGGGCAGGGCCTAACTATGGCTACACCTTC
>-|TRBJ2-3|14|TRBV7-3|many
CASSSGYSTDTQYF
TGTGCCAGCAGCTCCGGATATAGCACAGATACGCAGTATTTT
>-|TRBJ2-5|13|TRBV20-1|many
CSAIDDSKETQYF
TGCAGTGCCATAGATGACAGTAAGGAGACCCAGTACTTC
>-|TRBJ2-7|16|TRBV10-3|many
CAISEEGLGLGYEQYF
TGTGCCATCAGTGAGGAGGGCCTGGGGCTAGGCTACGAGCAGTACTTC
>TRBD2|TRBJ2-1|20|TRBV9|many
CASSVDGTSGRAPFRNEQFF
TGTGCCAGCAGCGTAGATGGGACTAGCGGGAGGGCCCCATTTCGCAATGAGCAGTTCTTC
>TRBD1|TRBJ1-1|16|TRBV3-1|many
CASSPGQGASNTEAFF
TGTGCCAGCAGCCCCGGACAGGGGGCTTCGAACACTGAAGCTTTCTTT
>-|TRBJ2-3|15|TRBV12-3/TRBV12-4|-
CASSGDLGGTDTQYF
TGTGCCAGCAGTGGCGACCTCGGGGGCACAGATACGCAGTATTTT
>TRBD2|TRBJ2-1|17|TRBV11-2|many
CASSPEPGMAGEDEQFF
TGTGCCAGCAGTCCCGAACCTGGGATGGCGGGAGAGGATGAGCAGTTCTTC
>-|TRBJ1-4|15|TRBV7-6|-
CASSDRGLPNEKLFF
TGTGCCAGCAGCGACCGGGGTTTGCCTAATGAAAAACTGTTTTTT
>-|TRBJ1-1|14|TRBV20-1|many
CSASLLVGLAEAFF
TGCAGTGCCTCCCTCCTTGTGGGGTTGGCTGAAGCTTTCTTT
>-|TRBJ2-1|12|TRBV7-9|-
CASSLIVGPQFF
TGTGCCAGCAGCTTAATAGTTGGCCCTCAGTTCTTC
>TRBD1|TRBJ1-1|12|TRBV30|many
CAWSAQGAEAFF
TGTGCCTGGAGCGCTCAGGGGGCCGAAGCTTTCTTT
>-|TRBJ1-3|13|TRBV28|many
CASSSWQGNTIYF
TGTGCCAGCAGTTCGTGGCAGGGAAACACCATATATTTT
>-|TRBJ2-2|11|TRBV29-1|many
CSVVGAGSLFF
TGCAGCGTTGTAGGGGCGGGCTCGCTGTTTTTT
>-|TRBJ1-1|12|TRBV29-1|many
CSVEDDDPEAFF
TGCAGCGTTGAAGACGACGATCCTGAAGCTTTCTTT
>-|TRBJ1-1|14|TRBV15|-
CATSNVLLDTEAFF
TGTGCCACCAGCAATGTACTCCTGGACACTGAAGCTTTCTTT
>-|TRBJ2-4|13|TRBV11-2|few
CASSLAPGDRQYF
TGTGCCAGCAGCTTAGCCCCGGGGGACAGACAGTACTTC
>-|TRBJ1-5|15|TRBV19|many
CASSIVGGGNQPQHF
TGTGCCAGTAGTATTGTGGGCGGGGGCAATCAGCCCCAGCATTTT
>-|TRBJ2-7|13|TRBV9|many
CASTLGPSGEQYF
TGTGCCAGCACCCTGGGGCCTTCGGGGGAGCAGTACTTC
>-|TRBJ2-7|12|TRBV6-6|many
CASRLDSYEQYF
TGTGCCAGCAGATTGGACAGTTACGAGCAGTACTTC
>-|TRBJ2-2|15|TRBV4-3|-
CASSQDRFYTGELFF
TGCGCCAGCAGCCAAGACAGGTTTTACACCGGGGAGCTGTTTTTT
>TRBD2|TRBJ2-3|16|TRBV24-1|many
CATSDQAGGPPDTQYF
TGTGCCACCAGTGATCAAGCGGGAGGGCCCCCAGATACGCAGTATTTT